A selection of T cell receptor beta chains follows, all from one sample in a study of OX40 agonist ivuxolimab in advanced cancers. Measured with immunoSEQ multiplex PCR; TCRdb has only the in-frame clones, and not every one. The repertoire holds under 85,000 clones, with around 80% as singletons. This specimen consisted of CD4+ or CD8+ T cells sorted from blood, obtained in a trial of the OX40 agonist ivuxolimab. Receptors originate from an adult with an advanced solid tumor such as melanoma, head and neck, liver or kidney cancer. Both conserved end residues are part of each CDR3. Each record gives: J gene, V gene, clone size, CDR3 protein. Rows may omit the clone size; those that give it use once, few, many or a size class.

J: TRBJ2-2; V: TRBV7-3; size: -; CDR3: CASSSSGRGTGELFF
J: TRBJ1-2; V: TRBV18; size: -; CDR3: CASSRDDITSVYGYTF
J: TRBJ1-1; V: TRBV5-1; size: -; CDR3: CASSGGSANTEAFF
J: TRBJ1-5; V: TRBV4-1; size: -; CDR3: CASSLGQPQHF
J: TRBJ2-2; V: TRBV2; size: few; CDR3: CASSKDYLTGELFF
J: TRBJ2-2; V: TRBV18; size: -; CDR3: CASSDLAGAYANTGELFF
J: TRBJ1-1; V: TRBV11-2; size: -; CDR3: CASRPLTGMGTEAFF
J: TRBJ1-4; V: TRBV18; size: -; CDR3: CASSPPRGEEKLFF
J: TRBJ1-3; V: TRBV11-2; size: -; CDR3: CASSSISSGNTIYF
J: TRBJ2-2; V: TRBV6-1; size: few; CDR3: CASKTRGFSGELFF
J: TRBJ1-1; V: TRBV7-1; size: -; CDR3: CASSLGQPPTEAFF
J: TRBJ1-2; V: TRBV5-4; size: -; CDR3: CASSADRFFYGYTF
J: TRBJ1-3; V: TRBV5-1; size: -; CDR3: CASSLETPGNTIYF
J: TRBJ2-2; V: TRBV11-2; size: -; CDR3: CASSPSAGATGELFF
J: TRBJ1-1; V: TRBV7-8; size: -; CDR3: CASSSQQGTEAFF
J: TRBJ2-1; V: TRBV5-1; size: -; CDR3: CASSLASDRVWNEQFF
J: TRBJ1-1; V: TRBV5-1; size: -; CDR3: CASSLNTGYTEAFF
J: TRBJ2-5; V: TRBV14; size: -; CDR3: CASSQSTGGRGETQYF
J: TRBJ2-3; V: TRBV10-3; size: -; CDR3: CALGGGSTDTQYF
J: TRBJ1-2; V: TRBV10-3; size: -; CDR3: CAISESRGYGYTF
J: TRBJ1-6; V: TRBV5-5; size: -; CDR3: CASSFSGASSPLHF
J: TRBJ1-1; V: TRBV11-2; size: -; CDR3: CASSFPPDRGNTEAFF
J: TRBJ1-5; V: TRBV6-6; size: -; CDR3: CASTDRGYGNQPQHF
J: TRBJ2-7; V: TRBV18; size: -; CDR3: CASSPLQGANEQYF
J: TRBJ2-7; V: TRBV7-9; size: -; CDR3: CASSLAANYEQYF
J: TRBJ2-3; V: TRBV21-1; size: few; CDR3: CASSKARLADTQYF
J: TRBJ1-6; V: TRBV6-5; size: -; CDR3: CASSYAPPQGNSPLHF
J: TRBJ2-1; V: TRBV7-2; size: -; CDR3: CASSLRQDNEQFF
J: TRBJ1-1; V: TRBV11-3; size: -; CDR3: CASSPGRGLNTEAFF
J: TRBJ1-2; V: TRBV5-4; size: -; CDR3: CASSAVGGTAGSYGYTF
J: TRBJ1-2; V: TRBV28; size: -; CDR3: CASTDSATYGYTF
J: TRBJ1-1; V: TRBV29-1; size: -; CDR3: CSVVANTEAFF
J: TRBJ1-5; V: TRBV11-2; size: -; CDR3: CASSLVGTGQPQHF
J: TRBJ1-1; V: TRBV4-2; size: -; CDR3: CASSQEKGGTAEAFF
J: TRBJ2-7; V: TRBV2; size: -; CDR3: CASSELRDSAYEQYF
J: TRBJ2-7; V: TRBV11-2; size: -; CDR3: CASSLTGLLSAYEQYF
J: TRBJ1-2; V: TRBV5-1; size: -; CDR3: CASSLMGGNGGYTF
J: TRBJ2-2; V: TRBV9; size: -; CDR3: CASSRRPILNTGELFF
J: TRBJ2-3; V: TRBV5-4; size: -; CDR3: CASSSERSTDTQYF
J: TRBJ1-5; V: TRBV6-1; size: -; CDR3: CASSESGDWMQPQHF
J: TRBJ1-2; V: TRBV6-1; size: -; CDR3: CASSEALGQGGYGYTF